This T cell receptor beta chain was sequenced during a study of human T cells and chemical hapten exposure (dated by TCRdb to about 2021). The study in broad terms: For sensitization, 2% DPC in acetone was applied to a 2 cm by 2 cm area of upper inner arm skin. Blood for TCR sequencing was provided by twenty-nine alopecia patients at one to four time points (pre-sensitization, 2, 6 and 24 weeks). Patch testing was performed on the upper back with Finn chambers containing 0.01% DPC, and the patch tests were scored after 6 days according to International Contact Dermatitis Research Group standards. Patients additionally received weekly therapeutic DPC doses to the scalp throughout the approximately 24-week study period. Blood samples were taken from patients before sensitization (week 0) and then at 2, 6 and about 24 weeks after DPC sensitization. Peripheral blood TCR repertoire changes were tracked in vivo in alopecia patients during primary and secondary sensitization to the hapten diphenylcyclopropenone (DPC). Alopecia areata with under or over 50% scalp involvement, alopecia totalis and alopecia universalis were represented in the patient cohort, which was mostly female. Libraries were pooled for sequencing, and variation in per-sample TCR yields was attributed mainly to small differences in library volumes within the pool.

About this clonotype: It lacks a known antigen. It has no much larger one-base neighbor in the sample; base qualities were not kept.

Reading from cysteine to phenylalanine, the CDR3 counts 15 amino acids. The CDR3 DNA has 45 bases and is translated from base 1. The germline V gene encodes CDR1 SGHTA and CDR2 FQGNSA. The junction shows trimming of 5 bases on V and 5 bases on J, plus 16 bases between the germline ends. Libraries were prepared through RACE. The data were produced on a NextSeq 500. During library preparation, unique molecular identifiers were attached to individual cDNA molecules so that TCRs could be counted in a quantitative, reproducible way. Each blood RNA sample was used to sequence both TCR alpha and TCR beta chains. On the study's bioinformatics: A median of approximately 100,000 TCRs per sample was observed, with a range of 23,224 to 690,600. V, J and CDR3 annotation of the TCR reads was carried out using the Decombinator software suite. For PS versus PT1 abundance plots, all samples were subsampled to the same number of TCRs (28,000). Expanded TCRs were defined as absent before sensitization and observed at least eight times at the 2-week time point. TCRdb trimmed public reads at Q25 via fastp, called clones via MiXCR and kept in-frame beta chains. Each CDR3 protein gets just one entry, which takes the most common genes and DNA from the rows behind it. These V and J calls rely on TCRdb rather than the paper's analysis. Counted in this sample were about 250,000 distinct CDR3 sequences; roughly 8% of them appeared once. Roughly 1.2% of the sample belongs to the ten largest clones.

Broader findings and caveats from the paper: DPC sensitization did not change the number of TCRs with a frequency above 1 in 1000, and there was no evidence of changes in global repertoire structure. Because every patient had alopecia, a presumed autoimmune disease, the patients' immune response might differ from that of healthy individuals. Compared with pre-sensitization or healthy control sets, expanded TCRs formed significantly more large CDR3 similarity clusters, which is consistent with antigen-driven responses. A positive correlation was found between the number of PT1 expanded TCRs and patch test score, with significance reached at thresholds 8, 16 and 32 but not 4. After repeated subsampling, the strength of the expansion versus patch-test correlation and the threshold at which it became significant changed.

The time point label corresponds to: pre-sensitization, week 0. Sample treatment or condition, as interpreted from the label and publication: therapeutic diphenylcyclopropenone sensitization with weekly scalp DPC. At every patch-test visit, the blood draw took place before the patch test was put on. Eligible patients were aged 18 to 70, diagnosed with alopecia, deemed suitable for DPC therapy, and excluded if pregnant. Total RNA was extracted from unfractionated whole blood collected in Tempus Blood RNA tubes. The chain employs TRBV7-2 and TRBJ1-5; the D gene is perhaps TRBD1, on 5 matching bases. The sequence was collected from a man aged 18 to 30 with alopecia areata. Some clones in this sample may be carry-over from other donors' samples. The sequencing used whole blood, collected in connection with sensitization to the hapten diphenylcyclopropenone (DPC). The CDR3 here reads CASSLGLGLDQPQHF. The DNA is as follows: TGTGCCAGCAGCCTGGGGCTAGGGCTCGATCAGCCCCAGCATTTT.